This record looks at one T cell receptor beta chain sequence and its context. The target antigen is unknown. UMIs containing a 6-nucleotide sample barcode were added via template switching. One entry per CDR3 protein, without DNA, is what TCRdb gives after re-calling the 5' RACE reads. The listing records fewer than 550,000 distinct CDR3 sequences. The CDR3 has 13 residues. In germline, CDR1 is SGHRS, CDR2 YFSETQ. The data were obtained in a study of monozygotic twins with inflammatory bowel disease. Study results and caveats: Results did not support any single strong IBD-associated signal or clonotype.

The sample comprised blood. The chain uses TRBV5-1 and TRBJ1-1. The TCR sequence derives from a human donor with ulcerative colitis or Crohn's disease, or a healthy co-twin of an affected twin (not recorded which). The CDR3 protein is CASSDQPNTEAFF. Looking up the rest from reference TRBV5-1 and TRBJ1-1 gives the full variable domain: KAGVTQTPRYLIKTRGQQVTLSCSPISGHRSVSWYQQTPGQGLQFLFEYFSETQRNKGNFPGRFSGRQFSNSRSEMNVSTLELGDSALYLCASSDQPNTEAFFGQGTRLTVV.